Listed here are 27 T cell receptor beta chains from one sample, sequenced in a study of blood T cell repertoires in COVID-19. Sequenced by immunoSEQ multiplex PCR; TCRdb stores in-frame clones only, minus some. The profile shows 65,000 or so clones, around four fifths of them singletons. Sequencing was done on a sample of peripheral blood. The receptors stem from a woman between 45 and 65 years old with active or convalescent COVID-19.

The chain employs TRBV7-2 and TRBJ2-3, with TRBD2 matching over 9 bases. Germline loops: CDR1 SGHTA, CDR2 FQGNSA. Trimming at V came to 5 bases and at J to 9 bases, leaving 15 bases not matched to a gene. This CDR3 spans 16 amino acids. The CDR3 DNA follows: TGTGCCAGCAGCCCCCGACGACTAGCGGACCGAGGAACGCAGTATTTT. Amino acids: CASSPRRLADRGTQYF.

Of note for this clone: Distinct nucleotide sequences in the sample also encode this CDR3. This chain uses TRBV19 with TRBJ2-7; possible D gene TRBD2, 6 bases. The germline V gene has CDR1 LNHDA and CDR2 SQIVND (reference sequence). The CDR3 is 14 residues long. V was shortened by 1 base and J by 2 bases, with 9 bases between the two germline ends. CDR3 DNA: TGTGCCAGTAGTATAGGCGCGGGGACCTACGAGCAGTACTTC. Protein sequence: CASSIGAGTYEQYF.

This clone was found a few times. The chain is built from TRBV9 and TRBJ1-2, with no clear D. Germline-derived CDR1 and CDR2 are SGDLS and YYNGEE. CDR3 length: 15 amino acids. The V and J ends lost 3 bases and 5 bases respectively, with 17 bases between them. In nucleotides, the CDR3 is TGTGCCAGCAGCGCGTCGCCTCTCGGGGAGTATGGCTACACCTTC. It is translated as CASSASPLGEYGYTF.

This chain connects TRBV19 to TRBJ1-3, with TRBD1 identical over 7 bases. Germline CDR1 reads LNHDA; CDR2 reads SQIVND (reference sequence). V was pared by 8 bases and J by 4 bases, with 5 bases of the junction left unmatched. This CDR3 comprises 13 residues. In DNA form, the CDR3 reads TGTGCCAGTCACAGGGGAGGAGGAAACACCATATATTTT. It codes for CASHRGGGNTIYF.

The V and J genes are TRBV12-5 and TRBJ1-5; tentative D call: TRBD1 (6 bases). With 1 base removed from V and 8 bases from J, the gap between germline ends came to 21 bases. The CDR3 is 17 residues long. Per the germline V gene, CDR1 is LGHNT and CDR2 is FRNRAP. CDR3 nucleotide sequence: TGTGCTAGTGGTTTGGCCGGTGGGGCGAAAGGGACAAAGCCCCAGCATTTT. Encoded protein: CASGLAGGAKGTKPQHF.

This clone rates as medium-sized. This rearrangement joins TRBV6-4 to TRBJ1-1; TRBD1 matches 8 bases. Germline V gene sequence: CDR1 MRHNA, CDR2 SNTAGT. The trim removed 0 bases at V and 4 bases at J, leaving 4 bases unmatched. This CDR3 region has 15 residues. Here the CDR3 DNA reads TGTGCCAGCAGTGACTCCCAGGGGGCGTCCACTGAAGCTTTCTTT. Residues: CASSDSQGASTEAFF.

The CDR3 DNA reads as TGTGCCAGCAGCGGAAACAGCTATGGCTACACCTTC. Encoded protein: CASSGNSYGYTF. The rearrangement joins TRBV7-2 to TRBJ1-2; D gene ambiguous. V lost 5 bases, J lost 4 bases, and 8 bases lay in between. The CDR3 has 12 amino acids. CDR1 is SGHTA and CDR2 is FQGNSA in the germline V gene.

The chain joins TRBV5-1 to TRBJ2-7; maybe TRBD1 (6 bases). This CDR3 spans 15 amino acids. The germline V gene encodes CDR1 SGHRS and CDR2 YFSETQ. Trimming pared 3 bases from V and 0 bases from J, leaving 13 bases between. The DNA for the CDR3 is TGCGCCAGCAGCTCCTTGGACAGTATCTCCTACGAGCAGTACTTC. This translates into CASSSLDSISYEQYF.

The chain recombines TRBV18 with TRBJ1-1; 7 bases fit TRBD1. Per germline, CDR1 KGHSH and CDR2 LQKENI. J was trimmed by 0 bases and V by 3 bases; bases with no gene match: 4. This CDR3 has 15 amino acids. The chain's CDR3 is CASSPQGGMNTEAFF. The CDR3 DNA reads as TGTGCCAGCTCACCGCAGGGGGGTATGAACACTGAAGCTTTCTTT.

The V gene is TRBV3-1 (or the pseudogene TRBV3-2), the J gene TRBJ1-3, with unresolved D. This CDR3 region has 14 residues. V lost 3 bases and J 0 bases, leaving 6 bases between the germline ends. CDR1 LGHDT and CDR2 YNNKEL come from the germline V gene (reference sequence). The CDR3, as DNA: TGTGCCAGCAGCCAGGGCGTCTCTGGAAACACCATATATTTT. It specifies CASSQGVSGNTIYF.

The chain recombines TRBV5-1 with TRBJ1-4, with D perhaps matching TRBD1 (5 bases). The CDR3 is 15 residues long. V was shortened by 4 bases and J by 7 bases, with 17 bases between the two germline ends. From germline, CDR1 is SGHRS and CDR2 YFSETQ. The CDR3 reads CASSPASGRGEKLFF. In nucleotides, the CDR3 is TGCGCCAGCAGCCCCGCCTCGGGGAGGGGTGAAAAACTGTTTTTT.

The CDR3 reads CSVQARTGGTEAFF. CDR3 nucleotides: TGCAGCGTTCAAGCTCGAACAGGGGGCACTGAAGCTTTCTTT. This chain uses TRBV29-1 with TRBJ1-1, with 8 bases lining up with TRBD1. Germline trimming cut 5 bases from V and 4 bases from J; bases unmatched to any gene: 9. Germline V gives CDR1 SQVTM, CDR2 ANQGSEA. There are 14 residues in the CDR3. Using reference TRBV29-1 and TRBJ1-1 for the parts outside the CDR3, the full variable domain is SAVISQKPSRDICQRGTSLTIQCQVDSQVTMMFWYRQQPGQSLTLIATANQGSEATYESGFVIDKFPISRPNLTFSTLTVSNMSPEDSSIYLCSVQARTGGTEAFFGQGTRLTVV.

The CDR3 nucleotides are TGCGCCAGCAGCGGAACGGGGTACAATGAGCAGTTCTTC. Translation gives CASSGTGYNEQFF. V and J are TRBV4-3 and TRBJ2-1, with D tentatively TRBD2 (5 bases). The ends were cut back, 5 bases at V and 4 bases at J, with 9 bases in the middle. The CDR3 totals 13 residues. Germline V gene sequence: CDR1 LGHNA, CDR2 YSLEER.

This clone showed up just a few times. The chain joins TRBV18 to TRBJ2-7, with 7 bases matching TRBD1. Germline assignment: CDR1 KGHSH and CDR2 LQKENI. J lost 0 bases, V lost 2 bases, and 1 base had no gene match. The CDR3 is 14 amino acids. The CDR3 here is CASSPDRVSYEQYF. DNA of the CDR3: TGTGCCAGCTCACCAGACAGGGTCTCCTACGAGCAGTACTTC.

V and J are TRBV5-1 and TRBJ1-1; D not certain. The CDR3 spans 15 residues. The germline CDR1 and CDR2 sequences are SGHRS and YFSETQ. The germline V and J ends were trimmed by 4 bases and 1 base, with 14 bases remaining between them. The DNA of the CDR3 is TGCGCCAGCAGCCCCGATGGTCGGGGGAACACTGAAGCTTTCTTT. Encoded protein: CASSPDGRGNTEAFF.

The CDR3 reads CASSLLVRTARSYEQYF. CDR3 coding DNA: TGCGCCAGCAGCTTGTTGGTCCGGACAGCCCGCTCCTACGAGCAGTACTTC. The chain recombines TRBV5-1 with TRBJ2-7, with D possibly TRBD1 on 6 matching bases. Trimming removed 1 base at V and 0 bases at J, with 17 bases between. The CDR3 has 17 residues. The germline V gene encodes CDR1 SGHRS and CDR2 YFSETQ.

This clone was observed a handful of times. The gene calls are TRBV5-1 and TRBJ2-7; possibly TRBD2 for D (5 bases). Germline V gene sequence: CDR1 SGHRS, CDR2 YFSETQ. V lost 0 bases and J 6 bases, leaving 13 bases between the germline ends. The CDR3 runs 14 residues. As DNA, the CDR3 is TGCGCCAGCAGCTTGGTCTTGGCTAGCTCCGAGCAGTACTTC. Its protein product is CASSLVLASSEQYF.

This clone was observed a single time. The rearrangement links TRBV24-1 to TRBJ1-5, with 9 bases lining up with TRBD1. CDR3 length equals 16 residues. Trimming at V came to 7 bases and at J to 4 bases, leaving 10 bases not matched to a gene. Germline V gives CDR1 KGHDR, CDR2 SFDVKD. The CDR3 region is CATSKGGQGPNQPQHF. CDR3 in DNA: TGTGCCACCAGCAAGGGGGGACAGGGCCCAAATCAGCCCCAGCATTTT.

The rearrangement joins TRBV19 to TRBJ1-1, with D possibly matching TRBD1 (5 bases). CDR3 length equals 14 residues. Germline values: CDR1 LNHDA, CDR2 SQIVND (reference sequence). Trimming took off 6 bases at V and 1 base at J, with 12 bases between the two ends. CDR3 protein: CASSLGLWNTEAFF. The CDR3 nucleotides read TGTGCCAGTAGCTTGGGACTGTGGAACACTGAAGCTTTCTTT.

The genes are TRBV4-2 and TRBJ2-3; D gene uncertain. The CDR3 extends over 15 amino acids. Trimming pared 3 bases from V and 0 bases from J, leaving 10 bases between. Germline CDR1 and CDR2: LGHNA and YNFKEQ. The CDR3 loop is CASSHRATSTDTQYF. CDR3 sequence (DNA): TGTGCCAGCAGCCACCGAGCGACTAGCACAGATACGCAGTATTTT.

This clone has only one observation. V is TRBV2 and J is TRBJ2-1, with D perhaps matching TRBD2 (6 bases). Germline CDR1 is SNHLY and CDR2 is FYNNEI. V was clipped by 6 bases and J by 4 bases, with 16 bases between them. The CDR3 runs 15 residues. CDR3 DNA: TGTGCCAGCAGAGACCCGGGACTCGATTACAATGAGCAGTTCTTC. Translated, it gives CASRDPGLDYNEQFF.

This chain links TRBV7-2 with TRBJ2-7, with 7 nucleotides matching TRBD2. V was clipped by 4 bases and J by 2 bases; unmatched bases: 11. The CDR3 covers 16 residues. Germline V CDR1 and CDR2: SGHTA, FQGNSA. The CDR3 region is CASSSSGGRGAYEQYF. DNA of the CDR3: TGTGCCAGCAGCTCTTCTGGAGGGAGGGGAGCCTACGAGCAGTACTTC.

The rearrangement uses TRBV5-5 and TRBJ1-1; possibly TRBD1 for D (6 bases). This CDR3 is built from 15 residues. V was pared by 4 bases and J by 5 bases, with 18 bases between. Looked up from germline, CDR1 is SGHKS and CDR2 is YYEKEE (reference sequence). In DNA form, the CDR3 reads TGTGCCAGCAGCCCTCGGGGGGGGCGCGAGACTGAAGCTTTCTTT. Residues: CASSPRGGRETEAFF.

V is TRBV27 and J is TRBJ2-7; 9 nucleotides align to TRBD1. Per germline, CDR1 MNHEY and CDR2 SMNVEV (reference sequence). With 6 bases clipped from V and 4 bases from J, the junction kept 10 bases outside the gene matches. The CDR3 totals 15 residues. The CDR3 bases are TGTGCCAGCAGCCAAAGGGGGACAGGGTGGTACGAGCAGTACTTC. It encodes CASSQRGTGWYEQYF.

The V gene is TRBV28, the J gene TRBJ1-2, with 7 bases lining up with TRBD1. The CDR3 runs 12 residues. Losses at the gene ends were 1 base for V and 7 bases for J; bases not matched to a gene: 0. Germline values: CDR1 MDHEN, CDR2 SYDVKM. The CDR3 region has the DNA TGTGCCAGCAGTTTATCAGGGGGTGGCTACACCTTC. Protein product: CASSLSGGGYTF.

V gene TRBV18 combines with J gene TRBJ1-1, with 9 positions matching TRBD1. V was clipped by 3 bases and J by 1 base; unmatched bases: 3. CDR3 length equals 15 residues. Germline assignment: CDR1 KGHSH and CDR2 LQKENI. The DNA for the CDR3 is TGTGCCAGCTCACCGGGACAGGGTTGGAACACTGAAGCTTTCTTT. Its translation: CASSPGQGWNTEAFF.

V is TRBV19 and J is TRBJ2-2; 7 positions agree with TRBD2. The CDR3 spans 13 residues. J was trimmed by 4 bases and V by 6 bases; bases with no gene match: 2. CDR1 LNHDA and CDR2 SQIVND come from the germline V gene (reference sequence). CDR3: CASRSGGTGELFF. The CDR3 nucleotides are TGTGCCAGTAGATCGGGAGGCACCGGGGAGCTGTTTTTT.